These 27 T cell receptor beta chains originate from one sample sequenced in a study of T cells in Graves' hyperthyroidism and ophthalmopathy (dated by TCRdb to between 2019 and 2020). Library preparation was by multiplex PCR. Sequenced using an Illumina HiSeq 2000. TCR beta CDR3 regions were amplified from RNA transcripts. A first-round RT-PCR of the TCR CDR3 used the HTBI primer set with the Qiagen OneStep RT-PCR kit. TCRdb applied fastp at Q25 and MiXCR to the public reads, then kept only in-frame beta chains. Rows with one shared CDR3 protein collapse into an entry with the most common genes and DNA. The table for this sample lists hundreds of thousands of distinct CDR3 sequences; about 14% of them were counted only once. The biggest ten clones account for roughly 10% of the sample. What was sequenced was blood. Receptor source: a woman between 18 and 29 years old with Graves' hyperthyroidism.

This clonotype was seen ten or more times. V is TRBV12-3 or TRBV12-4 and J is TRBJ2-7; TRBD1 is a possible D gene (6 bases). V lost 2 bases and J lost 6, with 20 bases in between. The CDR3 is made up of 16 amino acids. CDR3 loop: CASSLTQTGWRGEQYF. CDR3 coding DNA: TGTGCCAGCAGTTTAACCCAGACAGGATGGCGTGGCGAGCAGTACTTC.

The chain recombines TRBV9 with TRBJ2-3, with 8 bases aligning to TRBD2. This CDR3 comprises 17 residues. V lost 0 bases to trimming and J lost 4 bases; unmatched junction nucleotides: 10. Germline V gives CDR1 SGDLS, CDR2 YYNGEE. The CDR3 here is CASSVARAGVGADTQYF. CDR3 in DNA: TGTGCCAGCAGCGTAGCTCGAGCGGGAGTGGGCGCAGATACGCAGTATTTT.

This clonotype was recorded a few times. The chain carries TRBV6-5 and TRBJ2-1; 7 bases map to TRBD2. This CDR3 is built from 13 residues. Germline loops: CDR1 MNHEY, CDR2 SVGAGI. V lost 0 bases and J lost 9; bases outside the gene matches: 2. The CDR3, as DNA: TGTGCCAGCAGTTACTCCCGCGGGGGTGAGCAGTTCTTC. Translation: CASSYSRGGEQFF.

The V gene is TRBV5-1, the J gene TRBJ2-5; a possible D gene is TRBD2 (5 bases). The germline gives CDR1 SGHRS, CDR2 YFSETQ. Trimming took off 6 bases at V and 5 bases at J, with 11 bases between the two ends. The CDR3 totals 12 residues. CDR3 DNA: TGCGCCAGCAACCCACCGGGGGAGACCCAGTACTTC. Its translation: CASNPPGETQYF.

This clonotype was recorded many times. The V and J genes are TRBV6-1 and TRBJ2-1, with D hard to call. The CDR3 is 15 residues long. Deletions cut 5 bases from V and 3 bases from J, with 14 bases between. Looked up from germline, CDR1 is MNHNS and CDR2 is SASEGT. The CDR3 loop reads CASSPVKGFYNEQFF. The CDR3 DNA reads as TGTGCCAGCAGTCCGGTAAAAGGTTTCTACAATGAGCAGTTCTTC.

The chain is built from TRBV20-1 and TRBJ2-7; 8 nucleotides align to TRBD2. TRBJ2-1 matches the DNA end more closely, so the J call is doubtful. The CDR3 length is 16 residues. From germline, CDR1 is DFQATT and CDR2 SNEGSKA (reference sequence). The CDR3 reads CSARDLGGRSSYEQFF. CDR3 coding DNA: TGCAGTGCTAGAGATCTGGGCGGGAGGAGCTCCTACGAGCAGTTCTTC.

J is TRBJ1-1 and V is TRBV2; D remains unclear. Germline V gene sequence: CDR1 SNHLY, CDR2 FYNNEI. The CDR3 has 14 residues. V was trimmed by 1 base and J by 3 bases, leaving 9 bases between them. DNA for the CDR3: TGTGCCAGCAGTGAAGACTTGCGGGACACTGAAGCTTTCTTT. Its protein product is CASSEDLRDTEAFF.

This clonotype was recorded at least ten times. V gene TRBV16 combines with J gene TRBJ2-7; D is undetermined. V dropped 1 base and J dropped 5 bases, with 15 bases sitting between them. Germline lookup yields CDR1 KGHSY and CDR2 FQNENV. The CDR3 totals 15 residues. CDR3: CASSQYGQHIDEQYF. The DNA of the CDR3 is TGTGCCAGCAGCCAATACGGCCAGCATATCGACGAGCAGTACTTC.

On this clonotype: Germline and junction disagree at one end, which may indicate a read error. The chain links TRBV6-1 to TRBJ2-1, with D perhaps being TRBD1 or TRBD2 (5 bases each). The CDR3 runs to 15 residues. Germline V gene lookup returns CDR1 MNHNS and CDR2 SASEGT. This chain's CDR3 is CASSVTRGSYNEQSF. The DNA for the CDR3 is TGTGCCAGCAGTGTAACGAGGGGCTCCTACAATGAGCAGTCCTTC.

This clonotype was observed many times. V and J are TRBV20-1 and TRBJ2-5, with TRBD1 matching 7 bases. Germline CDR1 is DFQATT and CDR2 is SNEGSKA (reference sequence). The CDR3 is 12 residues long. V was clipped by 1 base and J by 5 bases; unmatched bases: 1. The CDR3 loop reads CSARAQGETQYF. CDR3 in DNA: TGCAGTGCTAGAGCACAGGGGGAGACCCAGTACTTC.

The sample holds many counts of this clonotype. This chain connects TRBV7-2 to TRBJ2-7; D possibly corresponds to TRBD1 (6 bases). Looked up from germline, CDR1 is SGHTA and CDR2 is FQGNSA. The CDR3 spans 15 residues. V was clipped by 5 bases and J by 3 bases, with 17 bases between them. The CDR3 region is CASSKPGTIRYEQYF. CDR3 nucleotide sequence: TGTGCCAGCAGCAAGCCCGGGACAATCCGCTACGAGCAGTACTTC.

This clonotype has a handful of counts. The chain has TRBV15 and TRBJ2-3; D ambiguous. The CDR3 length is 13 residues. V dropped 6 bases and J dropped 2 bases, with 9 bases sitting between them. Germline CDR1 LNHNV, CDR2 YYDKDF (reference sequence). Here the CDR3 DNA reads TGTGCCACCAGACAAATAAACACAGATACGCAGTATTTT. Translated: CATRQINTDTQYF.

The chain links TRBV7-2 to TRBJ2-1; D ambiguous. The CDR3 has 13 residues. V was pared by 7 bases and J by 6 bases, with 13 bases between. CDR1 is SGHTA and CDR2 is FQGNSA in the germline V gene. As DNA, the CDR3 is TGTGCCAGCACCAACCCGACACGCAATGAGCAGTTCTTC. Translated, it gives CASTNPTRNEQFF. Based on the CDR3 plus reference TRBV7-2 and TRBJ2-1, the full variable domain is GAGVSQSPSNKVTEKGKDVELRCDPISGHTALYWYRQSLGQGLEFLIYFQGNSAPDKSGLPSDRFSAERTGGSVSTLTIQRTQQEDSAVYLCASTNPTRNEQFFGPGTRLTVL.

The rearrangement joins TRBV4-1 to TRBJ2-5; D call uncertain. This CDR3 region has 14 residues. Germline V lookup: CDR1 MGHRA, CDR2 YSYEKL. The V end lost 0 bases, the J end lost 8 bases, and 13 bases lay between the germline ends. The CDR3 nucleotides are TGCGCCAGCAGCCAAGAACAGTCGGCGGTCACCCAGTACTTC. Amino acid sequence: CASSQEQSAVTQYF.

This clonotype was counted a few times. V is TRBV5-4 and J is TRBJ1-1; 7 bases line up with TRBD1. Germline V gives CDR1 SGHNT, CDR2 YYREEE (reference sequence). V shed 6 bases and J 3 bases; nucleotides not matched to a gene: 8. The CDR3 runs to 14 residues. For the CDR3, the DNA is TGTGCCAGCACCCCGGACAGGTTATACACTGAAGCTTTCTTT. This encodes CASTPDRLYTEAFF.

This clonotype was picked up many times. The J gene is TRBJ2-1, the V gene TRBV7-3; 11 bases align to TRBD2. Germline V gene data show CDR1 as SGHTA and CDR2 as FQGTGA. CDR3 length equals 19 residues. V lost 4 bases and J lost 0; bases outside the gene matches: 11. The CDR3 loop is CASSSPATSGANSYNEQFF. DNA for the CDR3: TGTGCCAGCAGCTCTCCTGCGACTAGCGGGGCGAACTCCTACAATGAGCAGTTCTTC. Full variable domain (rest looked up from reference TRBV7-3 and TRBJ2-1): GAGVSQTPSNKVTEKGKYVELRCDPISGHTALYWYRQSLGQGPEFLIYFQGTGAADDSGLPNDRFFAVRPEGSVSTLKIQRTERGDSAVYLCASSSPATSGANSYNEQFFGPGTRLTVL.

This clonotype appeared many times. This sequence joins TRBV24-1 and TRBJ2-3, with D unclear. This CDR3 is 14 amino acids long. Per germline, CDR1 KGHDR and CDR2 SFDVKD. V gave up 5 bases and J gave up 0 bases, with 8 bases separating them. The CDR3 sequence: CATSVGASTDTQYF. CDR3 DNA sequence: TGTGCCACCAGTGTGGGCGCCAGCACAGATACGCAGTATTTT.

CDR3 amino acids: CASSLVAWGAGGSDNEQFF. The CDR3 region has the DNA TGTGCCAGCAGCTTAGTAGCGTGGGGCGCGGGGGGATCCGACAATGAGCAGTTCTTC. The chain links TRBV11-2 to TRBJ2-1; TRBD2 matches 8 bases. V shed 1 base, J shed 5 bases, and the junction held 16 bases outside the gene matches. Germline lookup yields CDR1 SGHAT and CDR2 FQNNGV. The CDR3 spans 19 residues.

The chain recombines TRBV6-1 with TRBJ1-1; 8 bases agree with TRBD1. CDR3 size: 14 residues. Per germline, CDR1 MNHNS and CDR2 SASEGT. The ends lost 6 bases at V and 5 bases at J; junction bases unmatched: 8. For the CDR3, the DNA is TGTGCCAGCAGAAGGACAGGGCTTGGGACTGAAGCTTTCTTT. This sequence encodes CASRRTGLGTEAFF.

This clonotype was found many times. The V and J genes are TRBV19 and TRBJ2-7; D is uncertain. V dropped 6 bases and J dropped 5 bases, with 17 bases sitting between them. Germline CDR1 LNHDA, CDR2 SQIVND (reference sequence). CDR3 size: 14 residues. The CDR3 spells CASSKPLLGNEQYF. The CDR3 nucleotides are TGTGCCAGTAGCAAGCCTCTCCTGGGGAACGAGCAGTACTTC.

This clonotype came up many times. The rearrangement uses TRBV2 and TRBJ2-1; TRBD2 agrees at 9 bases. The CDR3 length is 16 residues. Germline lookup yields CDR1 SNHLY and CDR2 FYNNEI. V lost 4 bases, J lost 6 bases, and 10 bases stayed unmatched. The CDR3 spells CASSGLSSGRPNEQFF. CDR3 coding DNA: TGTGCCAGCAGTGGTCTTAGTAGCGGGAGACCCAATGAGCAGTTCTTC.

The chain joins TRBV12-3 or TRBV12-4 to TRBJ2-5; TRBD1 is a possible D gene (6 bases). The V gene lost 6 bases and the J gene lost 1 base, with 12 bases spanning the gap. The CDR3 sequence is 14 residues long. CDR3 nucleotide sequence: TGTGCCAGCAGCAAACAGGGCTTCCAAGAGACCCAGTACTTC. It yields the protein CASSKQGFQETQYF.

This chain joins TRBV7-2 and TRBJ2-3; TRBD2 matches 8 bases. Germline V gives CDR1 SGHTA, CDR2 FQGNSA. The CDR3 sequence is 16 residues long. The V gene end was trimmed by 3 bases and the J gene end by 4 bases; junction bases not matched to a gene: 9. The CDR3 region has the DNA TGTGCCAGCAGCTTGATAACGGGAGGGCCATCAGATACGCAGTATTTT. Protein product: CASSLITGGPSDTQYF.

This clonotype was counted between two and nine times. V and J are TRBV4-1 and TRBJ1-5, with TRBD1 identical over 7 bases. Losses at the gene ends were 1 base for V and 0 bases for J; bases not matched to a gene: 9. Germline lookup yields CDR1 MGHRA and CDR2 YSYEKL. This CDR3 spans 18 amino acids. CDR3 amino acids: CASSQVPTGDLSNQPQHF. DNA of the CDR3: TGCGCCAGCAGCCAAGTCCCCACAGGGGACCTTAGCAATCAGCCCCAGCATTTT.

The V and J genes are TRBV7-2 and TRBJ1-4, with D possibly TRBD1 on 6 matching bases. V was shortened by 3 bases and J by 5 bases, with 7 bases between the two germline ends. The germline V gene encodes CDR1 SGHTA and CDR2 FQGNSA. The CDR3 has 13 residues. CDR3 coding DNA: TGTGCCAGCAGCTTTACAGGGAATGAAAAACTGTTTTTT. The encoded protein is CASSFTGNEKLFF.

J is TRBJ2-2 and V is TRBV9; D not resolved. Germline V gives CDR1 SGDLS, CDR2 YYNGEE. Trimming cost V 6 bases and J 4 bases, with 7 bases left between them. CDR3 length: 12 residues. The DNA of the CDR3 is TGTGCCAGCACCCCCCTCACCGGGGAGCTGTTTTTT. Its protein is CASTPLTGELFF.

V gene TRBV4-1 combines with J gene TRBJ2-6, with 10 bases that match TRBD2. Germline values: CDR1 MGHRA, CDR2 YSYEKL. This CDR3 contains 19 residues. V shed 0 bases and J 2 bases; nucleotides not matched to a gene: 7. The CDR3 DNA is TGCGCCAGCAGCCAAGAAAAGCAACTAGCGGGACCTGGGGCCAACGTCCTGACTTTC. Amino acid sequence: CASSQEKQLAGPGANVLTF.